The 18 T cell receptor beta chains in this list originate from one sample, sequenced in a study of cytomegalovirus exposure and HLA in healthy donors. Method: immunoSEQ multiplex PCR; TCRdb's copy keeps in-frame clones and lacks some. Here the sample spans about 360,000 clones, just over 85% being singletons. Specimen: PBMCs. Every receptor here comes from a woman aged 18-29 years in good health and CMV-seronegative.

This clone appeared once. This rearrangement joins TRBV2 to TRBJ2-3; the D gene is possibly TRBD2 (6 bases). The length of the CDR3 is 14 residues. Deletions cut 8 bases from V and 0 bases from J, with 12 bases between. Germline CDR1 and CDR2: SNHLY and FYNNEI. Here the CDR3 DNA reads TGTGCCAGCGGGGGACTTTCCAGCACAGATACGCAGTATTTT. It yields the protein CASGGLSSTDTQYF.

This chain connects TRBV5-5 to TRBJ1-5; 9 positions agree with TRBD1. CDR3 length: 15 amino acids. The germline V gene has CDR1 SGHKS and CDR2 YYEKEE (reference sequence). Trimming cost V 4 bases and J 1 base; bases outside gene matches: 3. The DNA for the CDR3 is TGTGCCAGCAGCCGAGGACAGGGGAGCAATCAGCCCCAGCATTTT. It encodes CASSRGQGSNQPQHF.

V is TRBV28 and J is TRBJ1-1; a possible D gene is TRBD1 (6 bases). Germline V lookup: CDR1 MDHEN, CDR2 SYDVKM. This CDR3 contains 13 residues. Trimming stripped 9 bases from V and 6 bases from J, with 17 bases between. Here the CDR3 reads CASTRGRMAEAFF. The CDR3 DNA reads as TGTGCCAGTACCAGGGGCAGAATGGCTGAAGCTTTCTTT.

This rearrangement joins TRBV27 to TRBJ2-1; 9 bases are a match to TRBD2. The V gene end was trimmed by 4 bases and the J gene end by 7 bases; junction bases not matched to a gene: 5. CDR3 size: 14 residues. CDR1 is MNHEY and CDR2 is SMNVEV in the germline V gene (reference sequence). CDR3 amino acids: CASSYGLASNEQFF. CDR3 DNA sequence: TGTGCCAGCAGTTACGGACTAGCGTCGAATGAGCAGTTCTTC.

This sequence joins TRBV15 and TRBJ2-7; the match to TRBD1 covers 8 bases. CDR1 and CDR2 (germline): LNHNV, YYDKDF (reference sequence). Trimming cost V 1 base and J 2 bases; bases outside gene matches: 4. The length of the CDR3 is 15 residues. The DNA of the CDR3 is TGTGCCACCAGCAGAGCGGACAGGGCCCCCTACGAGCAGTACTTC. It specifies CATSRADRAPYEQYF.

The rearrangement links TRBV6-6 to TRBJ2-1, with 10 bases fitting TRBD2. This CDR3 spans 15 amino acids. J was trimmed by 8 bases and V by 1 base; bases with no gene match: 5. Germline CDR1 reads MNHNY; CDR2 reads SVGAGI (reference sequence). DNA for the CDR3: TGTGCCAGCAGTTACTTAACAGCGGGAGGGGATGAGCAGTTCTTC. Its translation: CASSYLTAGGDEQFF.

CDR3 nucleotides: TGTGCCAGCAGCTTAGTACAGGGCGATGAAAAACTGTTTTTT. As protein: CASSLVQGDEKLFF. The chain combines TRBV7-9 with TRBJ1-4; TRBD1 might be the D (6 bases). The CDR3 spans 14 residues. V lost 1 base and J lost 6, with 9 bases in between. Per germline, CDR1 SEHNR and CDR2 FQNEAQ (reference sequence).

To note about this clone: Other DNA variants within this sample encode the same CDR3. The chain is built from TRBV29-1 and TRBJ2-5; D is ambiguous. The CDR3 sequence is 11 residues long. The germline gives CDR1 SQVTM, CDR2 ANQGSEA. The V end was cut by 5 bases, the J end by 2 bases, with 6 bases between. The CDR3 spells CSVRQQETQYF. The CDR3, as DNA: TGCAGCGTTCGCCAGCAAGAGACCCAGTACTTC. The full variable domain, rest sourced from reference TRBV29-1 and TRBJ2-5, is SAVISQKPSRDICQRGTSLTIQCQVDSQVTMMFWYRQQPGQSLTLIATANQGSEATYESGFVIDKFPISRPNLTFSTLTVSNMSPEDSSIYLCSVRQQETQYFGPGTRLLVL.

As for this clone: This CDR3 is also generated by other DNA sequences in the sample. V and J are TRBV5-1 and TRBJ1-5; 7 nucleotides agree with TRBD1. In germline, CDR1 is SGHRS, CDR2 YFSETQ. The CDR3 runs 13 residues. V lost 5 bases to trimming and J lost 5 bases; unmatched junction nucleotides: 4. CDR3 loop: CASSLRGDQPQHF. CDR3 bases: TGCGCCAGCAGTCTCAGGGGGGATCAGCCCCAGCATTTT.

J is TRBJ2-3 and V is TRBV27; D ambiguous. V was trimmed by 7 bases and J by 4 bases, leaving 12 bases between them. Germline V CDR1 and CDR2: MNHEY, SMNVEV (reference sequence). The CDR3 covers 13 residues. The CDR3 DNA follows: TGTGCCAGCAATCCTATGGGCGCAGATACGCAGTATTTT. Protein: CASNPMGADTQYF.

The gene calls are TRBV7-9 and TRBJ2-1; D is perhaps TRBD2 (5 bases). The CDR3 extends over 13 amino acids. Germline CDR1 and CDR2: SEHNR and FQNEAQ (reference sequence). The germline V and J ends were trimmed by 8 bases and 9 bases, with 17 bases remaining between them. The CDR3 spells CASSDVFRGEQFF. The CDR3 bases are TGTGCCAGCTCGGACGTATTCCGGGGTGAGCAGTTCTTC.

This chain links TRBV9 with TRBJ2-1; TRBD2 agrees at 12 bases. CDR1 and CDR2 from the germline V gene are SGDLS and YYNGEE. Unmatched junction bases numbered 2, after V lost 0 bases and J lost 4 bases. This CDR3 region has 16 residues. CDR3 bases: TGTGCCAGCAGCGTAGCTGGGACTAGCGGGTACAATGAGCAGTTCTTC. Translated: CASSVAGTSGYNEQFF.

V usage is TRBV5-1 and J usage is TRBJ2-3; 10 positions match TRBD2. Germline trimming cut 6 bases from V and 4 bases from J; bases unmatched to any gene: 11. This CDR3 spans 16 amino acids. Germline V gene lookup returns CDR1 SGHRS and CDR2 YFSETQ. The CDR3 nucleotides read TGCGCCAGCAAATGGCTAGCGGGGGCCGGGGCAGATACGCAGTATTTT. Translating gives CASKWLAGAGADTQYF. Full variable domain (remainder filled in from reference TRBV5-1 and TRBJ2-3): KAGVTQTPRYLIKTRGQQVTLSCSPISGHRSVSWYQQTPGQGLQFLFEYFSETQRNKGNFPGRFSGRQFSNSRSEMNVSTLELGDSALYLCASKWLAGAGADTQYFGPGTRLTVL.

This chain links TRBV6-1 with TRBJ1-1, with D perhaps TRBD1 (5 bases). The CDR3 is made up of 17 amino acids. Trimming removed 2 bases from V and 4 bases from J, with 20 bases in between. Germline CDR1 MNHNS, CDR2 SASEGT. The CDR3 DNA follows: TGTGCCAGCAGTGAATGGGCCTTGGGGGTCGGGGGCACTGAAGCTTTCTTT. Residues: CASSEWALGVGGTEAFF.

The chain joins TRBV28 to TRBJ2-3; 7 nucleotides match TRBD1. CDR1 and CDR2 from the germline V gene are MDHEN and SYDVKM. CDR3 length: 15 amino acids. Germline trimming cut 4 bases from V and 5 bases from J; bases unmatched to any gene: 9. CDR3 DNA sequence: TGTGCCAGCAGTTCCTCCGACAGGGCGATAGATACGCAGTATTTT. This sequence encodes CASSSSDRAIDTQYF.

CDR3 DNA sequence: TGTGCCAGCAGCTTGATAAGGGAGAAGAATTCACCCCTCCACTTT. Its translation: CASSLIREKNSPLHF. The J gene is TRBJ1-6, the V gene TRBV5-5; no clear D gene. CDR1 and CDR2 (germline): SGHKS, YYEKEE (reference sequence). This CDR3 has 15 residues. V lost 1 base and J 7 bases, leaving 12 bases between the germline ends.

The count of this clone is one. The V call is TRBV27, the J call TRBJ1-1; D remains ambiguous. Trimming stripped 3 bases from V and 1 base from J, with 6 bases between. Germline loops: CDR1 MNHEY, CDR2 SMNVEV (reference sequence). The CDR3 runs to 13 residues. CDR3 DNA: TGTGCCAGCAGTTTTTTCTCGAACACTGAAGCTTTCTTT. Translation gives CASSFFSNTEAFF.

V gene TRBV4-1 combines with J gene TRBJ2-7; TRBD1 matches at 7 bases. The CDR3 covers 13 residues. Looked up from germline, CDR1 is MGHRA and CDR2 is YSYEKL. V was clipped by 4 bases and J by 3 bases; unmatched bases: 3. CDR3 in amino acids: CASSPGQSYEQYF. The CDR3 nucleotides read TGCGCCAGCAGCCCGGGACAGAGCTACGAGCAGTACTTC.